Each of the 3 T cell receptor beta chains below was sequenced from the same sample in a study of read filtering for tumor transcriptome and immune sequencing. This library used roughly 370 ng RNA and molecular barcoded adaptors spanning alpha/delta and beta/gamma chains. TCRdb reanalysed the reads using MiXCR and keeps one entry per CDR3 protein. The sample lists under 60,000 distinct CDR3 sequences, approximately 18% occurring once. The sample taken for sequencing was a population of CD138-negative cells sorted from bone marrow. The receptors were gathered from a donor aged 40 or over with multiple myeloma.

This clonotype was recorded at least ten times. CDR3 sequence reads: CASSSGSQEETQYF. The CDR3 DNA reads TGCGCCAGCAGTTCCGGGTCCCAGGAGGAGACCCAGTACTTC. This sequence joins TRBV5-1 and TRBJ2-5; D gene unclear. V was clipped by 5 bases and J by 5 bases, with 16 bases between them. CDR3 length equals 14 residues. Germline CDR1 is SGHRS and CDR2 is YFSETQ. The full variable domain, completed using reference TRBV5-1 and TRBJ2-5, is KAGVTQTPRYLIKTRGQQVTLSCSPISGHRSVSWYQQTPGQGLQFLFEYFSETQRNKGNFPGRFSGRQFSNSRSEMNVSTLELGDSALYLCASSSGSQEETQYFGPGTRLLVL.

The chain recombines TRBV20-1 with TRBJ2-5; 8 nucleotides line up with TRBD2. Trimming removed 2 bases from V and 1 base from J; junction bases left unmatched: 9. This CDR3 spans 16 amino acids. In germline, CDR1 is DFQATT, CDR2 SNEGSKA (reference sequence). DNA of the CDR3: TGCAGTGCTAGATCCTCTCATGGACTAGCCCAAGAGACCCAGTACTTC. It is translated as CSARSSHGLAQETQYF.

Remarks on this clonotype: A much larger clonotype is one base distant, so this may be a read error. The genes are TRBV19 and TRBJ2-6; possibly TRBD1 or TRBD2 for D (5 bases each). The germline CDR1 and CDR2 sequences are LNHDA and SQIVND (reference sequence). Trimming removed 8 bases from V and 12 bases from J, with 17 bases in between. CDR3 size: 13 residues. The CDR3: CASGGTGVGVLTF. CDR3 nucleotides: TGTGCCAGTGGGGGAACGGGCGTCGGCGTCCTGACTTTC.